This entry features one T cell receptor (beta chain) sequence. Germline assignment: CDR1 SGHTA and CDR2 FQGNSA. The J segment lost 5 bases and the V segment lost 5 bases, leaving 5 bases of the junction unmatched. The CDR3 has 14 residues. Donation came from healthy HIV-negative adults that had no recent acute infections or vaccinations. The data belong to a study of shared clonotypes between healthy human individuals. The DNA input per sorted-subset replicate PCR was approximately 210 ng, corresponding to 32,000 or so T cell genomes. Here immunoSEQ multiplex PCR was the method, and the copy in TCRdb shows in-frame clones only, minus some. This table holds around 1,000,000 clones, approximately 75% found once.

The source of this sequence is a man younger than 35 in good health. Some clones in this sample may be carry-over from other donors' samples. Material: memory CD4+ T cells from PBMCs. Subset indicated: CD45RA-negative fraction. The chain joins TRBV7-2 to TRBJ2-5; 10 nucleotides match TRBD1. The CDR3 coding sequence is TGTGCCAGCAGCCGACAGGGGGCGCGTGAGACCCAGTACTTC. Translating gives CASSRQGARETQYF.